The 31 T cell receptor beta chains in this list originate from one sample, sequenced in a study of PD-L1 blockade in urothelial cancer. Generated by immunoSEQ multiplex PCR, the TCRdb table keeps only in-frame clones and is missing some. The sample carries tens of thousands of clones, roughly 80% recorded once. Time point defined: pretreatment peripheral blood. Sample: PBMCs, taken around atezolizumab (anti-PD-L1) treatment. The receptors derive from a man aged 35-49 years with urothelial cancer.

The chain combines TRBV18 with TRBJ2-7; 12 bases map to TRBD2. The junction had 3 bases not matched to a gene; V was cut back by 2 bases and J by 1 base. Germline CDR1 KGHSH, CDR2 LQKENI. This CDR3 is built from 16 residues. The CDR3 nucleotides are TGTGCCAGCTCACCAACTAGCGGGAGGACTTCCTACGAGCAGTACTTC. This codes for CASSPTSGRTSYEQYF.

The CDR3 DNA sequence: TGTGCCAGCTCTCCCAAGACCGGGAGAGGGAACACCGGGGAGCTGTTTTTT. It specifies CASSPKTGRGNTGELFF. The J gene is TRBJ2-2, the V gene TRBV18; D may be TRBD2 (6 bases). Germline V gene lookup returns CDR1 KGHSH and CDR2 LQKENI. This CDR3 region has 17 residues. V was pared by 6 bases and J by 1 base, with 18 bases between.

DNA of the CDR3: TGTGCCAGCAGACAGACAGAGAACTATGGCTACACCTTC. The encoded protein is CASRQTENYGYTF. The V gene is TRBV7-2, the J gene TRBJ1-2, with D tentatively TRBD1 (5 bases). This CDR3 comprises 13 residues. V dropped 6 bases and J dropped 2 bases, with 10 bases sitting between them. Germline values: CDR1 SGHTA, CDR2 FQGNSA.

This chain links TRBV7-3 with TRBJ2-3, with 10 bases aligning to TRBD2. CDR1 is SGHTA and CDR2 is FQGTGA in the germline V gene. The CDR3 covers 16 residues. V lost 3 bases to trimming and J lost 4 bases; unmatched junction nucleotides: 7. The CDR3 region is CASSFLAGGRADTQYF. CDR3 DNA: TGTGCCAGCAGCTTTTTAGCGGGAGGCCGCGCAGATACGCAGTATTTT.

Concerning this clone itself: The junction differs from germline at one of its ends, possibly a read error. The V and J genes are TRBV6-9 and TRBJ2-3; 8 nucleotides agree with TRBD2. The CDR3 totals 16 residues. Germline V CDR1 and CDR2: MNHGY, SVAAGI. The CDR3 sequence is CASTRGLARSTGTQYF. CDR3 nucleotide sequence: TGTGCCAGCACCAGAGGACTAGCCCGTAGCACAGGTACGCAGTATTTT.

The chain employs TRBV5-1 and TRBJ2-5; 13 positions agree with TRBD2. The CDR3 totals 15 residues. V lost 3 bases to trimming and J lost 3 bases; unmatched junction nucleotides: 2. Germline values: CDR1 SGHRS, CDR2 YFSETQ. CDR3 amino acids: CASSSGTSGKETQYF. The DNA of the CDR3 is TGCGCCAGCAGCTCCGGGACTAGCGGGAAAGAGACCCAGTACTTC. The full variable domain, rest sourced from reference TRBV5-1 and TRBJ2-5, is KAGVTQTPRYLIKTRGQQVTLSCSPISGHRSVSWYQQTPGQGLQFLFEYFSETQRNKGNFPGRFSGRQFSNSRSEMNVSTLELGDSALYLCASSSGTSGKETQYFGPGTRLLVL.

This clone was counted a single time. The V gene is TRBV5-8, the J gene TRBJ2-3; TRBD2 agrees at 10 bases. Germline values: CDR1 SGHTS, CDR2 YDEGEE. V shed 5 bases, J shed 4 bases, and the junction held 10 bases outside the gene matches. This CDR3 comprises 16 residues. CDR3 nucleotides: TGTGCCAGCAGACTCAGCGGGAGGGGGGTCGCAGATACGCAGTATTTT. Its translation: CASRLSGRGVADTQYF.

The chain recombines TRBV29-1 with TRBJ2-7; tentatively, D is TRBD2 (6 bases). The CDR3 is 12 residues long. V was clipped by 3 bases and J by 6 bases, with 12 bases between them. The germline CDR1 and CDR2 sequences are SQVTM and ANQGSEA. The DNA of the CDR3 is TGCAGCGTTGAGGGGACTCCGAGCGAGCAGTACTTC. This codes for CSVEGTPSEQYF.

The chain links TRBV18 to TRBJ2-7; 9 nucleotides align to TRBD1. CDR1 is KGHSH, CDR2 LQKENI, per germline. The CDR3 contains 16 residues. With 3 bases clipped from V and 3 bases from J, the junction kept 9 bases outside the gene matches. The CDR3 protein is CASSPPRDRDFYEQYF. The CDR3 DNA sequence: TGTGCCAGCTCACCGCCTAGGGACAGGGATTTCTACGAGCAGTACTTC.

The rearrangement joins TRBV7-9 to TRBJ1-3, with D unclear. The V end was cut by 1 base, the J end by 1 base, with 8 bases between. Germline V gene sequence: CDR1 SEHNR, CDR2 FQNEAQ (reference sequence). The CDR3 runs to 15 residues. In DNA, the CDR3 is TGTGCCAGCAGCTTAGTGGAGATTTCTGGAAACACCATATATTTT. Protein: CASSLVEISGNTIYF. The variable domain in full, completed from reference TRBV7-9 and TRBJ1-3, reads DTGVSQNPRHKITKRGQNVTFRCDPISEHNRLYWYRQTLGQGPEFLTYFQNEAQLEKSRLLSDRFSAERPKGSFSTLEIQRTEQGDSAMYLCASSLVEISGNTIYFGEGSWLTVV.

This chain joins TRBV19 and TRBJ2-3, with a weak D call TRBD1 (5 bases). Trimming pared 3 bases from V and 3 bases from J, leaving 13 bases between. The CDR3 contains 15 residues. The germline CDR1 and CDR2 sequences are LNHDA and SQIVND (reference sequence). The CDR3 DNA reads as TGTGCCAGTAGTATCAAGTCAGGGCGGACAGATACGCAGTATTTT. Translation: CASSIKSGRTDTQYF.

The CDR3 is CASSSRTGQGSISNQPQHF. For the CDR3, the DNA is TGTGCCAGCAGTTCGAGGACAGGACAGGGGTCGATTAGCAATCAGCCCCAGCATTTT. The V gene is TRBV28, the J gene TRBJ1-5; 9 positions match TRBD1. Looked up from germline, CDR1 is MDHEN and CDR2 is SYDVKM. The V segment lost 4 bases and the J segment 0 bases; nucleotides outside the gene matches: 13. The CDR3 loop spans 19 amino acids.

V usage is TRBV28 and J usage is TRBJ2-7; D not resolved. The V gene's germline CDR1 is MDHEN and CDR2 SYDVKM. CDR3 length: 11 residues. Trimming removed 3 bases from V and 6 bases from J, with 6 bases in between. CDR3 in amino acids: CASSFLIEQYF. In nucleotides, the CDR3 is TGTGCCAGCAGTTTCCTAATCGAGCAGTACTTC.

The CDR3 coding sequence is TGTGCCAGTTCTCGCCAGGCTCAGCCCCAGCATTTT. Translated: CASSRQAQPQHF. The V call is TRBV19, the J call TRBJ1-5; no clear D. V gave up 8 bases and J gave up 6 bases, with 11 bases separating them. CDR3 length equals 12 residues. CDR1 is LNHDA and CDR2 is SQIVND in the germline V gene (reference sequence).

The chain recombines TRBV30 with TRBJ2-5; D gene unclear. CDR3 length equals 14 residues. V shed 2 bases and J shed 3 bases, with 13 bases lying between them. Germline V CDR1 and CDR2: GTSNPN, SVGIG (reference sequence). CDR3 loop: CAWSPWATEETQYF. The DNA for the CDR3 is TGTGCCTGGAGTCCCTGGGCAACCGAAGAGACCCAGTACTTC.

This clone has just one count. The chain has TRBV7-2 and TRBJ2-7, with 7 bases that match TRBD2. The CDR3 loop spans 13 amino acids. Germline lookup yields CDR1 SGHTA and CDR2 FQGNSA. The ends lost 8 bases at V and 2 bases at J; junction bases unmatched: 6. The CDR3 DNA follows: TGTGCCAGCCAGCTAGCGGTTACCTACGAGCAGTACTTC. It is translated as CASQLAVTYEQYF. The complete variable domain, with remaining parts taken from reference TRBV7-2 and TRBJ2-7, reads GAGVSQSPSNKVTEKGKDVELRCDPISGHTALYWYRQSLGQGLEFLIYFQGNSAPDKSGLPSDRFSAERTGGSVSTLTIQRTQQEDSAVYLCASQLAVTYEQYFGPGTRLTVT.

The chain combines TRBV19 with TRBJ2-6, with D tentatively TRBD1 (5 bases). Trimming removed 5 bases from V and 2 bases from J, with 10 bases in between. The CDR3 covers 15 residues. CDR1 is LNHDA, CDR2 SQIVND, per germline (reference sequence). This chain's CDR3 is CASSSQGPGANVLTF. DNA for the CDR3: TGTGCCAGTAGTTCGCAGGGTCCTGGGGCCAACGTCCTGACTTTC. The full variable domain, in which reference TRBV19 and TRBJ2-6 provide the parts outside the CDR3, is DGGITQSPKYLFRKEGQNVTLSCEQNLNHDAMYWYRQDPGQGLRLIYYSQIVNDFQKGDIAEGYSVSREKKESFPLTVTSAQKNPTAFYLCASSSQGPGANVLTFGAGSRLTVL.

The chain has TRBV7-6 and TRBJ1-5; weak D call: TRBD1 (5 bases). The CDR3 consists of 15 residues. Germline CDR1 and CDR2: SGHVS and FNYEAQ. Trimming took off 1 base at V and 5 bases at J, with 12 bases between the two ends. The CDR3 here is CASSLDPRADQPQHF. The CDR3 DNA reads as TGTGCCAGCAGCTTAGATCCCAGGGCGGATCAGCCCCAGCATTTT.

The gene calls are TRBV30 and TRBJ1-2; unclear D gene. V was shortened by 0 bases and J by 7 bases, with 18 bases between the two germline ends. This CDR3 is 15 amino acids long. The germline V gene encodes CDR1 GTSNPN and CDR2 SVGIG (reference sequence). CDR3 sequence: CAWSVTAIPSGGYTF. Here the CDR3 DNA reads TGTGCCTGGAGTGTAACAGCCATCCCAAGTGGTGGCTACACCTTC.

The V and J genes are TRBV30 and TRBJ2-1, with D perhaps TRBD1 (7 bases). This CDR3 has 14 residues. Germline V gene sequence: CDR1 GTSNPN, CDR2 SVGIG (reference sequence). V was trimmed by 4 bases and J by 7 bases, leaving 17 bases between them. The CDR3 loop reads CAWTPPPGGNEQFF. CDR3 sequence (DNA): TGTGCCTGGACTCCACCCCCAGGGGGGAATGAGCAGTTCTTC.

The CDR3 DNA reads TGTGCCAGCATGCTGGACACGCTCGGGGAAAAACTGTTTTTT. Protein product: CASMLDTLGEKLFF. This sequence joins TRBV2 and TRBJ1-4; D is possibly TRBD1 (5 bases). V was cut by 7 bases and J by 8 bases, with 17 bases left in between. The CDR3 loop spans 14 amino acids. Germline V gene data show CDR1 as SNHLY and CDR2 as FYNNEI.

This chain uses TRBV19 with TRBJ2-5, with D perhaps TRBD2 (6 bases). The V gene's germline CDR1 is LNHDA and CDR2 SQIVND (reference sequence). The length of the CDR3 is 13 residues. Trimming took off 5 bases at V and 5 bases at J, with 12 bases between the two ends. The CDR3 sequence: CASSGGTFETQYF. DNA of the CDR3: TGTGCCAGTAGTGGGGGGACTTTTGAGACCCAGTACTTC. The full variable domain, with the rest looked up from reference TRBV19 and TRBJ2-5, is DGGITQSPKYLFRKEGQNVTLSCEQNLNHDAMYWYRQDPGQGLRLIYYSQIVNDFQKGDIAEGYSVSREKKESFPLTVTSAQKNPTAFYLCASSGGTFETQYFGPGTRLLVL.

For this clone: The identical CDR3 is also encoded by other nucleotide sequences in the sample. This chain uses TRBV5-1 with TRBJ2-4; possibly TRBD1 for D (6 bases). V was pared by 0 bases and J by 2 bases, with 9 bases between. The germline CDR1 and CDR2 sequences are SGHRS and YFSETQ. CDR3 size: 15 residues. The CDR3 coding sequence is TGCGCCAGCAGCTTGGAAACAGGGTCCAAAAACATTCAGTACTTC. It codes for CASSLETGSKNIQYF.

CDR3 protein: CASSDRLYSGNTIYF. CDR3 sequence (DNA): TGTGCCAGCAGTGACAGGCTATACTCTGGAAACACCATATATTTT. V usage is TRBV2 and J usage is TRBJ1-3; D gene uncertain. Trimming left V 3 bases short and J 0 bases short, with 9 bases between. The CDR3 runs 15 residues. The germline V gene has CDR1 SNHLY and CDR2 FYNNEI. Full variable domain (missing parts from reference TRBV2 and TRBJ1-3): EPEVTQTPSHQVTQMGQEVILRCVPISNHLYFYWYRQILGQKVEFLVSFYNNEISEKSEIFDDQFSVERPDGSNFTLKIRSTKLEDSAMYFCASSDRLYSGNTIYFGEGSWLTVV.

This chain connects TRBV7-9 to TRBJ2-3, with 11 positions matching TRBD2. V shed 2 bases, J shed 2 bases, and the junction held 3 bases outside the gene matches. The CDR3 has 16 amino acids. Looked up from germline, CDR1 is SEHNR and CDR2 is FQNEAQ (reference sequence). The CDR3 is CASSLLAGGNTDTQYF. DNA of the CDR3: TGTGCCAGCAGCTTACTAGCGGGAGGTAACACAGATACGCAGTATTTT.

V usage is TRBV29-1 and J usage is TRBJ2-3; TRBD1 aligns across 9 bases. CDR3 length: 15 amino acids. CDR1 SQVTM and CDR2 ANQGSEA come from the germline V gene. After removal of 8 bases from V and 3 bases from J, the junction contained 12 bases not matched to a gene. CDR3 DNA: TGCAGCCTGACTCCCCGGGACAGGGTGACAGATACGCAGTATTTT. Protein: CSLTPRDRVTDTQYF.

The chain links TRBV14 to TRBJ2-7, with a weak D call TRBD2 (7 bases). This CDR3 is 14 amino acids long. Germline V gene data show CDR1 as SGHDN and CDR2 as FVKESK. V was trimmed by 5 bases and J by 3 bases, leaving 14 bases between them. As DNA, the CDR3 is TGTGCCAGCAGCGCCCAGCGGGGACACTACGAGCAGTACTTC. It translates to CASSAQRGHYEQYF. Full variable domain (outside the CDR3, taken from reference TRBV14 and TRBJ2-7): EAGVTQFPSHSVIEKGQTVTLRCDPISGHDNLYWYRRVMGKEIKFLLHFVKESKQDESGMPNNRFLAERTGGTYSTLKVQPAELEDSGVYFCASSAQRGHYEQYFGPGTRLTVT.

This chain links TRBV28 with TRBJ1-3; tentative D call: TRBD1 (5 bases). This CDR3 comprises 15 residues. From germline, CDR1 is MDHEN and CDR2 SYDVKM. Between the trimmed V and J ends, which lost 6 bases and 0 bases, there was a span of 12 bases. CDR3 in DNA: TGTGCCAGCAGCCGTCATGACAGCTCTGGAAACACCATATATTTT. Protein sequence: CASSRHDSSGNTIYF.

This chain links TRBV19 with TRBJ1-3, with unresolved D. V gave up 5 bases and J gave up 4 bases, with 9 bases separating them. This CDR3 contains 13 residues. Germline CDR1 and CDR2: LNHDA and SQIVND (reference sequence). DNA for the CDR3: TGTGCCAGTAGTCCAGGTCGGGGAAACACCATATATTTT. Encoded protein: CASSPGRGNTIYF.

The chain couples TRBV30 to TRBJ1-4, with D maybe TRBD1 (5 bases). The ends were cut back, 3 bases at V and 8 bases at J, with 19 bases in the middle. The CDR3 runs 15 residues. CDR1 is GTSNPN, CDR2 SVGIG, per germline (reference sequence). The CDR3 reads CAWRKGAGDGEKLFF. The CDR3 bases are TGTGCCTGGAGGAAAGGGGCGGGGGACGGAGAAAAACTGTTTTTT.

The V call is TRBV5-1, the J call TRBJ1-1, with a possible D match to TRBD1 (6 bases). Per germline, CDR1 SGHRS and CDR2 YFSETQ. The germline V and J ends were trimmed by 3 bases and 2 bases, with 11 bases remaining between them. CDR3 length: 14 residues. The CDR3, as DNA: TGCGCCAGCAGCTCAGGGGCCCTTAACACTGAAGCTTTCTTT. This gives the protein CASSSGALNTEAFF.